One and the same sample provided the 29 T cell receptor beta chains below, sequenced in a study of beta chain features in type 1 diabetes. Expressed TCRB transcripts were sequenced, since all the RNA that had been isolated was reverse transcribed. Using immunoSEQ multiplex PCR, the repertoire was profiled, and TCRdb retains in-frame clones only, with some absent. Among under 400,000 clones, around 20% were seen once, and the ten largest hold around 0.045%. The material sequenced was naive CD4+ T cells from blood. Receptor source: a woman between 18 and 29 years old in good health.

This clone was recorded a few times. The chain couples TRBV18 to TRBJ2-7; 8 positions match TRBD1. The CDR3 totals 14 residues. V was clipped by 10 bases and J by 0 bases; unmatched bases: 8. Germline CDR1 and CDR2: KGHSH and LQKENI. CDR3 amino acids: CATTDRVDSYEQYF. As DNA, the CDR3 is TGTGCCACCACGGACAGGGTAGACTCCTACGAGCAGTACTTC.

V gene TRBV6-5 combines with J gene TRBJ2-1; tentatively, D is TRBD2 (5 bases). This CDR3 has 14 residues. V was clipped by 7 bases and J by 7 bases, with 17 bases between them. In germline, CDR1 is MNHEY, CDR2 SVGAGI. This CDR3 reads CASKRAHRGNEQFF. CDR3 coding DNA: TGTGCCAGCAAACGGGCTCACAGAGGGAATGAGCAGTTCTTC.

This chain connects TRBV20-1 to TRBJ2-1; TRBD2 is a possible D gene (5 bases). Germline loops: CDR1 DFQATT, CDR2 SNEGSKA (reference sequence). CDR3 length equals 11 residues. Between the trimmed V and J ends, which lost 5 bases and 10 bases, there was a span of 12 bases. In DNA, the CDR3 is TGCAGTGCTTATCGACTAAAGGAGCAGTTCTTC. Residues: CSAYRLKEQFF.

This clone came up a few times. The chain employs TRBV2 and TRBJ2-5; 9 bases agree with TRBD2. The CDR3 extends over 14 amino acids. The V gene's germline CDR1 is SNHLY and CDR2 FYNNEI. The V gene end was trimmed by 7 bases and the J gene end by 5 bases; junction bases not matched to a gene: 8. The CDR3 sequence: CASTWFSGGETQYF. CDR3 coding DNA: TGTGCCAGCACCTGGTTTAGCGGGGGCGAGACCCAGTACTTC. Full variable domain (missing parts from reference TRBV2 and TRBJ2-5): EPEVTQTPSHQVTQMGQEVILRCVPISNHLYFYWYRQILGQKVEFLVSFYNNEISEKSEIFDDQFSVERPDGSNFTLKIRSTKLEDSAMYFCASTWFSGGETQYFGPGTRLLVL.

This rearrangement joins TRBV28 to TRBJ2-3; 8 bases match TRBD2. The V and J ends lost 7 bases and 6 bases, in that order; junction bases with no gene match: 9. The length of the CDR3 is 14 residues. Germline V gene lookup returns CDR1 MDHEN and CDR2 SYDVKM. The CDR3 sequence is CASTTGGALDTQYF. The CDR3 coding sequence is TGTGCCAGCACTACCGGGGGGGCCTTGGATACGCAGTATTTT.

There are a few counts of this clone. This CDR3 is CAWSVSHISYEQYF. CDR3 in DNA: TGTGCCTGGAGTGTCTCTCACATCTCCTACGAGCAGTACTTC. The rearrangement uses TRBV30 and TRBJ2-7; no reliable D call. The CDR3 sequence is 14 residues long. Trimming took off 0 bases at V and 0 bases at J, with 9 bases between the two ends. Germline CDR1 reads GTSNPN; CDR2 reads SVGIG (reference sequence).

This clone was seen only a few times. V gene TRBV6-5 combines with J gene TRBJ2-7, with D uncertain. Germline V gives CDR1 MNHEY, CDR2 SVGAGI. CDR3 length equals 15 residues. The ends were cut back, 0 bases at V and 0 bases at J, with 9 bases in the middle. CDR3 loop: CASSYSSGYSYEQYF. The CDR3 nucleotides read TGTGCCAGCAGTTACTCTTCAGGTTACTCCTACGAGCAGTACTTC.

This clone has a handful of counts. The CDR3 sequence is CASSPENKQFF. The CDR3 DNA sequence: TGTGCCAGCTCACCGGAGAATAAGCAGTTCTTC. This chain connects TRBV18 to TRBJ2-1; D remains unclear. The CDR3 is 11 amino acids. Germline CDR1 KGHSH, CDR2 LQKENI. The V and J ends lost 3 bases and 11 bases respectively, with 8 bases between them.

This rearrangement joins TRBV29-1 to TRBJ1-2; D unclear. Germline CDR1 and CDR2: SQVTM and ANQGSEA. This CDR3 has 12 amino acids. The V gene lost 6 bases and the J gene lost 5 bases, with 13 bases spanning the gap. CDR3 nucleotide sequence: TGCAGCGTACCAGACATAAAATATGGCTACACCTTC. Amino acids: CSVPDIKYGYTF.

The chain couples TRBV5-1 to TRBJ1-4, with 7 bases identical to TRBD1. V dropped 3 bases and J dropped 2; count of bases not matched to a gene: 7. The germline V gene has CDR1 SGHRS and CDR2 YFSETQ. This CDR3 comprises 16 residues. Written as DNA, the CDR3 is TGCGCCAGCAGCTCAGGACAGGTGTCGACTAATGAAAAACTGTTTTTT. It translates to CASSSGQVSTNEKLFF.

This clone was seen only a few times. The chain combines TRBV29-1 with TRBJ2-3; 11 bases line up with TRBD1. With V trimmed by 6 bases and J by 3 bases, 2 bases remained unmatched. This CDR3 has 13 amino acids. The germline CDR1 and CDR2 sequences are SQVTM and ANQGSEA. The CDR3 nucleotides read TGCAGCGTCGGGACAGGGGGGACAGATACGCAGTATTTT. It specifies CSVGTGGTDTQYF.

This clone turned up a few times. The V and J genes are TRBV5-1 and TRBJ1-2; 9 bases agree with TRBD1. Germline loops: CDR1 SGHRS, CDR2 YFSETQ. This CDR3 comprises 14 residues. With V trimmed by 4 bases and J by 4 bases, 5 bases remained unmatched. The CDR3 DNA reads TGCGCCAGCAGCCCGGGACAGGGAACCTATGGCTACACCTTC. Residues: CASSPGQGTYGYTF.

The chain combines TRBV5-1 with TRBJ1-2, with 7 bases identical to TRBD1. Germline values: CDR1 SGHRS, CDR2 YFSETQ. CDR3 length: 14 amino acids. V was pared by 4 bases and J by 4 bases, with 7 bases of the junction left unmatched. CDR3 DNA: TGCGCCAGCAGCCCCGGGACAGACGTCTATGGCTACACCTTC. Amino acids: CASSPGTDVYGYTF.

The chain couples TRBV5-1 to TRBJ2-3; 13 nucleotides agree with TRBD2. CDR3 length: 16 amino acids. The germline V gene has CDR1 SGHRS and CDR2 YFSETQ. The trim removed 4 bases at V and 2 bases at J, leaving 4 bases unmatched. The CDR3 protein is CASSQGLAGPTDTQYF. CDR3 DNA: TGCGCCAGCAGCCAGGGACTAGCGGGACCCACAGATACGCAGTATTTT.

This clone was observed a few times. This sequence joins TRBV10-3 and TRBJ1-1; D uncertain. V dropped 4 bases and J dropped 1 base, with 7 bases sitting between them. Germline-derived CDR1 and CDR2 are ENHRY and SYGVKD. This CDR3 comprises 13 residues. The CDR3 bases are TGTGCCATCAGTGGTGTACAGAACACTGAAGCTTTCTTT. This codes for CAISGVQNTEAFF.

The rearrangement uses TRBV18 and TRBJ2-2, with D possibly being TRBD2 (6 bases). The CDR3 has 18 amino acids. The germline CDR1 and CDR2 sequences are KGHSH and LQKENI. V was clipped by 4 bases and J by 0 bases, with 18 bases between them. CDR3 sequence reads: CASSLPGGPGANTGELFF. The CDR3 DNA sequence: TGTGCCAGCTCACTCCCCGGGGGTCCCGGTGCGAACACCGGGGAGCTGTTTTTT.

The chain uses TRBV5-1 and TRBJ2-7; no reliable D call. Germline-derived CDR1 and CDR2 are SGHRS and YFSETQ. V was shortened by 0 bases and J by 3 bases, with 10 bases between the two germline ends. The CDR3 extends over 14 amino acids. The CDR3 loop is CASSLGDKLYEQYF. CDR3 nucleotides: TGCGCCAGCAGCTTGGGAGACAAACTCTACGAGCAGTACTTC.

The CDR3 nucleotides read TGTGCCAGCAGCTTAGTGGTGAGGAACACTGAAGCTTTCTTT. Translating gives CASSLVVRNTEAFF. The V and J genes are TRBV11-2 and TRBJ1-1; no reliable D call. CDR3 length: 14 amino acids. CDR1 is SGHAT and CDR2 is FQNNGV in the germline V gene. The V gene lost 1 base and the J gene lost 1 base, with 7 bases spanning the gap.

This clone was picked up a small number of times. The J gene is TRBJ2-7, the V gene TRBV7-2; D unclear. V lost 0 bases and J 2 bases, leaving 8 bases between the germline ends. This CDR3 region has 14 residues. Germline CDR1 and CDR2: SGHTA and FQGNSA. The CDR3 DNA follows: TGTGCCAGCAGCTTAGCGGGCTTCACCTACGAGCAGTACTTC. Its translation: CASSLAGFTYEQYF.

This clone was found a few times. The V gene is TRBV7-9, the J gene TRBJ2-7; 8 bases map to TRBD1. This CDR3 has 15 residues. Trimming removed 3 bases from V and 5 bases from J; junction bases left unmatched: 9. Germline V gives CDR1 SEHNR, CDR2 FQNEAQ (reference sequence). CDR3 amino acids: CASSFSRDRSHEQYF. The DNA of the CDR3 is TGTGCCAGCAGCTTCTCGAGGGACAGGTCCCACGAGCAGTACTTC. The full variable domain, rest sourced from reference TRBV7-9 and TRBJ2-7, is DTGVSQNPRHKITKRGQNVTFRCDPISEHNRLYWYRQTLGQGPEFLTYFQNEAQLEKSRLLSDRFSAERPKGSFSTLEIQRTEQGDSAMYLCASSFSRDRSHEQYFGPGTRLTVT.

Notes on this clone: The same CDR3 also results from other DNA sequences found in this sample. V and J are TRBV5-1 and TRBJ2-3; 7 nucleotides agree with TRBD2. Germline assignment: CDR1 SGHRS and CDR2 YFSETQ. The CDR3 covers 14 residues. V dropped 1 base and J dropped 1; count of bases not matched to a gene: 0. This CDR3 reads CASSLSGGTDTQYF. The CDR3 DNA is TGCGCCAGCAGCTTGAGCGGGGGCACAGATACGCAGTATTTT. Filled out from reference TRBV5-1 and TRBJ2-3, the complete variable domain reads KAGVTQTPRYLIKTRGQQVTLSCSPISGHRSVSWYQQTPGQGLQFLFEYFSETQRNKGNFPGRFSGRQFSNSRSEMNVSTLELGDSALYLCASSLSGGTDTQYFGPGTRLTVL.

This clone was counted only a few times. Here the CDR3 reads CSVVGGVGNYEQYF. CDR3 bases: TGCAGCGTTGTAGGGGGCGTGGGAAACTACGAGCAGTACTTC. V gene TRBV29-1 combines with J gene TRBJ2-7, with 7 nucleotides matching TRBD1. The CDR3 is made up of 14 amino acids. V shed 4 bases, J shed 3 bases, and the junction held 9 bases outside the gene matches. Per the germline V gene, CDR1 is SQVTM and CDR2 is ANQGSEA.

This sequence joins TRBV29-1 and TRBJ1-1; D gene unclear. The CDR3 totals 10 residues. Trimming left V 3 bases short and J 8 bases short, with 7 bases between. Germline-derived CDR1 and CDR2 are SQVTM and ANQGSEA. CDR3 amino acids: CSVDWAEAFF. The DNA of the CDR3 is TGCAGCGTTGATTGGGCCGAAGCTTTCTTT.

The chain is built from TRBV28 and TRBJ2-2, with 8 bases fitting TRBD2. J gave up 6 bases and V 6 bases, and 9 bases lay outside the gene matches. The CDR3 has 15 residues. Germline V gene sequence: CDR1 MDHEN, CDR2 SYDVKM. The CDR3 protein is CASSTVQRGPGELFF. As DNA, the CDR3 is TGTGCCAGCAGCACCGTCCAGCGGGGGCCCGGGGAGCTGTTTTTT. Supplemented by reference TRBV28 and TRBJ2-2, the full variable domain reads DVKVTQSSRYLVKRTGEKVFLECVQDMDHENMFWYRQDPGLGLRLIYFSYDVKMKEKGDIPEGYSVSREKKERFSLILESASTNQTSMYLCASSTVQRGPGELFFGEGSRLTVL.

This chain uses TRBV5-1 with TRBJ2-7, with D possibly matching TRBD2 (5 bases). Trimming stripped 5 bases from V and 2 bases from J, with 8 bases between. The CDR3 is 12 residues long. In germline, CDR1 is SGHRS, CDR2 YFSETQ. The CDR3 region is CASREATYEQYF. Here the CDR3 DNA reads TGCGCCAGCAGGGAGGCGACCTACGAGCAGTACTTC.

The chain recombines TRBV7-2 with TRBJ2-7; 10 nucleotides line up with TRBD1. Germline loops: CDR1 SGHTA, CDR2 FQGNSA. The CDR3 runs 14 residues. V was pared by 4 bases and J by 2 bases, with 2 bases of the junction left unmatched. The CDR3 here is CASSSGTGAYEQYF. The CDR3 region has the DNA TGTGCCAGCAGCTCCGGGACAGGGGCCTACGAGCAGTACTTC.

This sequence joins TRBV5-4 and TRBJ2-1, with 10 bases matching TRBD2. Germline V gene data show CDR1 as SGHNT and CDR2 as YYREEE (reference sequence). The trim removed 4 bases at V and 4 bases at J, leaving 5 bases unmatched. This CDR3 has 15 residues. The CDR3, as DNA: TGTGCCAGCAGCCCTGGACTAGCGGAATACAATGAGCAGTTCTTC. Amino acid sequence: CASSPGLAEYNEQFF.

The table lists this clone with a few counts. The chain couples TRBV29-1 to TRBJ1-1, with D possibly matching TRBD1 (6 bases). This CDR3 is built from 15 residues. Germline V CDR1 and CDR2: SQVTM, ANQGSEA. The V and J ends lost 2 bases and 1 base respectively, with 14 bases between them. DNA of the CDR3: TGCAGCGTTGAAAGGGGGATGGCGGGGAACACTGAAGCTTTCTTT. Translated, it gives CSVERGMAGNTEAFF.

This clone was seen only a few times. The rearrangement joins TRBV5-1 to TRBJ2-5, with 7 positions matching TRBD1. The V gene's germline CDR1 is SGHRS and CDR2 YFSETQ. The CDR3 is 14 residues long. V dropped 7 bases and J dropped 5; count of bases not matched to a gene: 11. The CDR3: CASQMTGLDETQYF. CDR3 DNA sequence: TGCGCCAGCCAGATGACAGGGCTTGATGAGACCCAGTACTTC.